Shown below are 31 T cell receptor beta chains from a single sample sequenced in a study of vaccination and CD4 T cells after COVID-19. With the Oncomine TCR Beta short-read assay, DNA from cultured CD4+ T cells was sequenced. One entry per CDR3 protein, called by TCRdb with MiXCR from the PCR reads. The sample lists about 19,000 distinct CDR3 sequences; 30% to 40% were seen once. Their target antigens are unknown. Noted treatment: 10-day PBMC culture with coronavirus spike peptide pools or control peptides (ViraFEST assay). The sequenced sample consisted of cultured CD4+ T cells from blood. The source of these receptors is a human donor with COVID-19.

The chain combines TRBV27 with TRBJ1-6; 12 bases are a match to TRBD1. Germline V gene lookup returns CDR1 MNHEY and CDR2 SMNVEV (reference sequence). The J segment lost 8 bases and the V segment lost 5 bases, leaving 10 bases of the junction unmatched. CDR3 length: 17 residues. In nucleotides, the CDR3 is TGTGCCAGCAGTCCTACCACGGGGACAGGGGGCGATTCACCCCTCCACTTT. Translating it yields CASSPTTGTGGDSPLHF.

V and J are TRBV20-1 and TRBJ2-7, with a possible D match to TRBD1 (5 bases). The CDR3 has 13 amino acids. CDR1 DFQATT and CDR2 SNEGSKA come from the germline V gene (reference sequence). V lost 1 base to trimming and J lost 4 bases, with 11 bases between them. The DNA of the CDR3 is TGCAGTGCTAGAGGACAGTCGGCATACGAGCAGTACTTC. Residues: CSARGQSAYEQYF.

The V and J genes are TRBV6-2 or TRBV6-3 and TRBJ1-1, with TRBD1 matching over 10 bases. The CDR3 runs to 17 residues. Germline assignment: CDR1 MNHEY and CDR2 SVGEGT. V shed 6 bases, J shed 3 bases, and the junction held 13 bases outside the gene matches. CDR3 protein: CASRMLGTGVPYTEAFF. The CDR3 DNA reads as TGTGCCAGCAGGATGTTGGGGACAGGGGTCCCGTACACTGAAGCTTTCTTT.

The V call is TRBV9, the J call TRBJ1-1; maybe TRBD1 (5 bases). The germline gives CDR1 SGDLS, CDR2 YYNGEE. This CDR3 region has 15 residues. The germline V and J ends were trimmed by 4 bases and 4 bases, with 17 bases remaining between them. The DNA for the CDR3 is TGTGCCAGCAGCAGCCCACAGGAGAGAGGCACTGAAGCTTTCTTT. It translates to CASSSPQERGTEAFF. Based on the CDR3 plus reference TRBV9 and TRBJ1-1, the full variable domain is DSGVTQTPKHLITATGQRVTLRCSPRSGDLSVYWYQQSLDQGLQFLIQYYNGEERAKGNILERFSAQQFPDLHSELNLSSLELGDSALYFCASSSPQERGTEAFFGQGTRLTVV.

CDR3 amino acids: CASSLVTGYTYEQYF. The CDR3, as DNA: TGCGCCAGCAGCTTGGTTACAGGCTACACCTACGAGCAGTACTTC. The chain employs TRBV5-1 and TRBJ2-7, with D possibly TRBD1 on 5 matching bases. CDR1 is SGHRS and CDR2 is YFSETQ in the germline V gene. V lost 0 bases to trimming and J lost 2 bases, with 12 bases between them. This CDR3 spans 15 amino acids.

CDR3 nucleotide sequence: TGTGCTAGGTCAGGGGGCATCTATAATTCACCCCTCCACTTT. It codes for CARSGGIYNSPLHF. The gene calls are TRBV7-7 and TRBJ1-6, with 8 bases identical to TRBD1. Per the germline V gene, CDR1 is SSHAT and CDR2 is FNYEAQ (reference sequence). This CDR3 comprises 14 residues.

The genes are TRBV5-6 and TRBJ1-5, with no clear D. The CDR3 runs 14 residues. In germline, CDR1 is SGHDT, CDR2 YYEEEE. Trimming cost V 4 bases and J 7 bases, with 15 bases left between them. CDR3 nucleotides: TGTGCCAGCAGCCCCGACGGGGAGACGCAGCCCCAGCATTTT. Residues: CASSPDGETQPQHF.

This clonotype was picked up a small number of times. The chain carries TRBV27 and TRBJ1-1, with TRBD1 matching over 10 bases. This CDR3 contains 13 residues. V gave up 10 bases and J gave up 4 bases; unmatched junction bases: 6. Germline assignment: CDR1 MNHEY and CDR2 SMNVEV (reference sequence). The CDR3 loop reads CATMDRGGTEAFF. The CDR3 nucleotides are TGTGCCACCATGGACAGGGGGGGCACTGAAGCTTTCTTT.

The rearrangement links TRBV24-1 to TRBJ2-3, with 9 bases fitting TRBD1. The CDR3 loop spans 16 amino acids. V lost 4 bases and J lost 6; bases outside the gene matches: 10. Germline assignment: CDR1 KGHDR and CDR2 SFDVKD. The DNA for the CDR3 is TGTGCCACCAGTGAGGGCCCGGGACAGGGATATGATACGCAGTATTTT. Translated: CATSEGPGQGYDTQYF.

The J gene is TRBJ1-3, the V gene TRBV6-1, with D perhaps TRBD1 (6 bases). V was shortened by 10 bases and J by 0 bases, with 13 bases between the two germline ends. Per the germline V gene, CDR1 is MNHNS and CDR2 is SASEGT. The CDR3 runs 14 residues. DNA for the CDR3: TGTGCCACCATAAAAGGGGGCTCTGGAAACACCATATATTTT. The encoded protein is CATIKGGSGNTIYF.

The V gene is TRBV10-3, the J gene TRBJ2-5; D is perhaps TRBD1 or TRBD2 (6 bases each). V lost 6 bases and J 0 bases, leaving 8 bases between the germline ends. The CDR3 has 13 amino acids. Germline V lookup: CDR1 ENHRY, CDR2 SYGVKD. The CDR3 nucleotides read TGTGCCATCAGGGAGGGGGACCAAGAGACCCAGTACTTC. This codes for CAIREGDQETQYF.

This clonotype was seen a handful of times. The chain carries TRBV19 and TRBJ1-2; no clear D. The V gene's germline CDR1 is LNHDA and CDR2 SQIVND (reference sequence). V was clipped by 4 bases and J by 4 bases, with 10 bases between them. This CDR3 spans 13 amino acids. The CDR3 DNA sequence: TGTGCCAGTAGTACTGCGGACTTCTATGGCTACACCTTC. Amino acid sequence: CASSTADFYGYTF.

The V gene is TRBV5-1, the J gene TRBJ1-6, with D hard to call. V was shortened by 4 bases and J by 7 bases, with 15 bases between the two germline ends. Germline values: CDR1 SGHRS, CDR2 YFSETQ. CDR3 size: 15 residues. The CDR3 spells CASSPGPGVNSPLHF. CDR3 DNA: TGCGCCAGCAGCCCCGGACCTGGGGTAAATTCACCCCTCCACTTT.

The chain recombines TRBV4-1 with TRBJ2-2; 7 bases are shared with TRBD2. CDR1 is MGHRA and CDR2 is YSYEKL in the germline V gene. The V gene end was trimmed by 2 bases and the J gene end by 3 bases; junction bases not matched to a gene: 3. This CDR3 comprises 15 residues. CDR3 in DNA: TGCGCCAGCAGCCAACCAGCGGGGTACACCGGGGAGCTGTTTTTT. It specifies CASSQPAGYTGELFF.

The V and J genes are TRBV19 and TRBJ2-4, with 9 bases fitting TRBD1. The CDR3 extends over 14 amino acids. Losses at the gene ends were 9 bases for V and 2 bases for J; bases not matched to a gene: 5. Per germline, CDR1 LNHDA and CDR2 SQIVND (reference sequence). The CDR3 sequence: CARDRGWSKNIQYF. CDR3 in DNA: TGTGCCAGGGACAGGGGATGGTCCAAAAACATTCAGTACTTC.

This chain uses TRBV19 with TRBJ1-5; D remains ambiguous. The CDR3 extends over 14 amino acids. Germline CDR1 reads LNHDA; CDR2 reads SQIVND (reference sequence). V was shortened by 2 bases and J by 2 bases, with 7 bases between the two germline ends. CDR3 DNA sequence: TGTGCCAGTAGTATACAGTGGGGCAATCAGCCCCAGCATTTT. Encoded protein: CASSIQWGNQPQHF. The full variable domain, completed using reference TRBV19 and TRBJ1-5, is DGGITQSPKYLFRKEGQNVTLSCEQNLNHDAMYWYRQDPGQGLRLIYYSQIVNDFQKGDIAEGYSVSREKKESFPLTVTSAQKNPTAFYLCASSIQWGNQPQHFGDGTRLSIL.

The genes are TRBV19 and TRBJ1-2; tentatively, D is TRBD1 (6 bases). This CDR3 contains 15 residues. The V gene's germline CDR1 is LNHDA and CDR2 SQIVND (reference sequence). V shed 8 bases and J shed 4 bases, with 20 bases lying between them. CDR3 region: CASATDGGLFYGYTF. Written as DNA, the CDR3 is TGTGCCAGTGCGACCGACGGGGGGCTGTTCTATGGCTACACCTTC.

This rearrangement joins TRBV28 to TRBJ2-7, with TRBD1 matching over 10 bases. Per the germline V gene, CDR1 is MDHEN and CDR2 is SYDVKM. The ends lost 8 bases at V and 7 bases at J; junction bases unmatched: 8. This CDR3 spans 13 amino acids. The CDR3 nucleotides are TGTGCCAGCGGGGACAGGGGTCTGCGGGAGCAGTACTTC. Its translation is CASGDRGLREQYF. Full variable domain (rest looked up from reference TRBV28 and TRBJ2-7): DVKVTQSSRYLVKRTGEKVFLECVQDMDHENMFWYRQDPGLGLRLIYFSYDVKMKEKGDIPEGYSVSREKKERFSLILESASTNQTSMYLCASGDRGLREQYFGPGTRLTVT.

This clonotype came up a few times. The rearrangement uses TRBV7-2 and TRBJ1-6; D is undetermined. Deletions cut 1 base from V and 0 bases from J, with 4 bases between. CDR3 length: 15 residues. Germline values: CDR1 SGHTA, CDR2 FQGNSA. This CDR3 is CASSLEGSYNSPLHF. In DNA, the CDR3 is TGTGCCAGCAGCTTAGAGGGCTCCTATAATTCACCCCTCCACTTT. Full variable domain (missing parts from reference TRBV7-2 and TRBJ1-6): GAGVSQSPSNKVTEKGKDVELRCDPISGHTALYWYRQSLGQGLEFLIYFQGNSAPDKSGLPSDRFSAERTGGSVSTLTIQRTQQEDSAVYLCASSLEGSYNSPLHFGNGTRLTVT.

This clonotype was picked up a small number of times. This sequence joins TRBV6-1 and TRBJ2-5; 11 bases line up with TRBD2. This CDR3 contains 15 residues. V lost 6 bases to trimming and J lost 2 bases; unmatched junction nucleotides: 5. The germline V gene has CDR1 MNHNS and CDR2 SASEGT. Written as DNA, the CDR3 is TGTGCCAGCAGGCAACTAGCGGGGGTTCAAGAGACCCAGTACTTC. Translated, it gives CASRQLAGVQETQYF.

The genes are TRBV30 and TRBJ1-2, with 7 nucleotides matching TRBD1. Germline V lookup: CDR1 GTSNPN, CDR2 SVGIG (reference sequence). The CDR3 extends over 13 amino acids. Trimming at V came to 0 bases and at J to 7 bases, leaving 5 bases not matched to a gene. The CDR3 sequence: CAWSVQYRGGYTF. CDR3 nucleotides: TGTGCCTGGAGTGTACAATACAGGGGTGGCTACACCTTC.

The chain has TRBV5-1 and TRBJ2-1, with TRBD2 matching 10 bases. V was pared by 7 bases and J by 10 bases, with 8 bases of the junction left unmatched. This CDR3 is 13 amino acids long. Looked up from germline, CDR1 is SGHRS and CDR2 is YFSETQ. In DNA, the CDR3 is TGCGCCAGCGAAGGTCCAGCGGGGGGGGAGCAGTTCTTC. Translation: CASEGPAGGEQFF.

This clonotype turned up a few times. V usage is TRBV19 and J usage is TRBJ1-1, with a tentative D call TRBD1 (6 bases). The CDR3 covers 14 residues. Deletions cut 4 bases from V and 4 bases from J, with 13 bases between. Germline CDR1 is LNHDA and CDR2 is SQIVND (reference sequence). CDR3: CASSTDRPGTEAFF. CDR3 bases: TGTGCCAGTAGTACAGACAGGCCGGGCACTGAAGCTTTCTTT.

This rearrangement joins TRBV7-2 to TRBJ2-5; TRBD2 is a possible D gene (7 bases). The CDR3 runs 16 residues. The germline V gene encodes CDR1 SGHTA and CDR2 FQGNSA. Trimming removed 1 base from V and 5 bases from J, with 17 bases in between. CDR3 in amino acids: CASSLGSLGRGETQYF. CDR3 sequence (DNA): TGTGCCAGCAGCTTAGGTTCCTTAGGGAGGGGGGAGACCCAGTACTTC.

The rearrangement joins TRBV11-2 to TRBJ1-6, with a weak D call TRBD1 (6 bases). The CDR3 has 18 residues. V was trimmed by 5 bases and J by 0 bases, leaving 17 bases between them. Germline lookup yields CDR1 SGHAT and CDR2 FQNNGV. The CDR3 protein is CASSLYGQFGSYNSPLHF. As DNA, the CDR3 is TGTGCCAGCAGCCTATACGGACAGTTCGGCTCCTATAATTCACCCCTCCACTTT.

The chain couples TRBV19 to TRBJ2-4; D is perhaps TRBD2 (6 bases). The CDR3 is 17 amino acids. Trimming left V 7 bases short and J 0 bases short, with 19 bases between. Germline values: CDR1 LNHDA, CDR2 SQIVND (reference sequence). The CDR3 loop reads CASTPEAGRLAKNIQYF. As DNA, the CDR3 is TGTGCCAGTACCCCCGAGGCGGGAAGACTAGCCAAAAACATTCAGTACTTC.

This rearrangement joins TRBV19 to TRBJ2-2; possibly TRBD1 for D (5 bases). V lost 5 bases and J lost 7, with 11 bases in between. CDR1 is LNHDA and CDR2 is SQIVND in the germline V gene (reference sequence). The CDR3 has 13 amino acids. Here the CDR3 DNA reads TGTGCCAGTAGTCCCTTTGGACACGGGGAGCTGTTTTTT. Translation gives CASSPFGHGELFF.

The V and J genes are TRBV6-5 and TRBJ2-7; 7 bases agree with TRBD1. V was pared by 4 bases and J by 0 bases, with 6 bases of the junction left unmatched. The CDR3 length is 15 residues. Germline V gives CDR1 MNHEY, CDR2 SVGAGI. The CDR3 nucleotides are TGTGCCAGCAGTTTCCCCGGGACAGACTCCTACGAGCAGTACTTC. It is translated as CASSFPGTDSYEQYF.

This clonotype was picked up a small number of times. The chain uses TRBV7-2 and TRBJ2-3; D call uncertain. This CDR3 is built from 12 residues. Trimming pared 0 bases from V and 2 bases from J, leaving 0 bases between. Germline values: CDR1 SGHTA, CDR2 FQGNSA. The DNA of the CDR3 is TGTGCCAGCAGCTTAGCCACAGATACGCAGTATTTT. Its translation: CASSLATDTQYF.

This clonotype appeared a few times. DNA of the CDR3: TGCAGTGCTAGAGATGGCGGGGGCACAGATACGCAGTATTTT. Protein: CSARDGGGTDTQYF. V gene TRBV20-1 combines with J gene TRBJ2-3; tentative D call: TRBD2 (6 bases). CDR3 length: 14 amino acids. The germline V gene has CDR1 DFQATT and CDR2 SNEGSKA (reference sequence). Trimming pared 0 bases from V and 1 base from J, leaving 8 bases between.

The CDR3 loop is CASSWRQGPLNAGELFF. The CDR3 DNA follows: TGCGCCAGCAGCTGGAGGCAGGGGCCCCTTAATGCCGGGGAGCTGTTTTTT. The chain recombines TRBV5-1 with TRBJ2-2; D might be TRBD1 (6 bases). Germline loops: CDR1 SGHRS, CDR2 YFSETQ. There are 17 residues in the CDR3. Trimming left V 3 bases short and J 6 bases short, with 21 bases between.